Listed here are 5 T cell receptor beta chains from one sample, sequenced in a study of CD4 T cells in relation to SARS-CoV-2 and coronaviruses. CD4+ T cells from unexposed donors were obtained before the COVID-19 pandemic (2011-2018). Isolation of CD4+ T cells took place after about eleven days in culture. Their target antigens are unknown. The data were produced by immunoSEQ multiplex PCR, yet TCRdb's version contains in-frame clones alone and is incomplete. The table records about 21,000 clones, approximately 82% of them present only once. Sequencing input: CD4+ T cells from PBMCs, cultured in vitro. All receptors come from a human donor in good health.

The rearrangement joins TRBV12-3 or TRBV12-4 to TRBJ2-1, with D perhaps matching TRBD2 (5 bases). With 7 bases removed from V and 8 bases from J, the gap between germline ends came to 9 bases. The CDR3 spans 11 residues. The CDR3 sequence: CASKLVDEQFF. CDR3 bases: TGTGCCAGCAAACTAGTGGATGAGCAGTTCTTC.

This chain connects TRBV7-3 to TRBJ1-5; 7 bases are a match to TRBD1. V shed 1 base and J 6 bases; nucleotides not matched to a gene: 15. The CDR3 spans 18 residues. Germline CDR1 reads SGHTA; CDR2 reads FQGTGA. The CDR3 DNA sequence: TGTGCCAGCAGCTTAATAATGCTTAGGGGGCGGTGGGGTCAGCCCCAGCATTTT. Translation: CASSLIMLRGRWGQPQHF.

The rearrangement uses TRBV18 and TRBJ2-5, with D possibly matching TRBD1 (5 bases). The CDR3 covers 14 residues. V lost 2 bases, J lost 5 bases, and 12 bases lay in between. CDR1 is KGHSH and CDR2 is LQKENI in the germline V gene. The CDR3 is CASSPVPGRETQYF. CDR3 DNA: TGTGCCAGCTCACCAGTTCCAGGGCGGGAGACCCAGTACTTC.

The chain is built from TRBV18 and TRBJ2-5; TRBD1 agrees at 8 bases. J was trimmed by 2 bases and V by 3 bases; bases with no gene match: 5. The CDR3 is 15 amino acids. Germline V CDR1 and CDR2: KGHSH, LQKENI. For the CDR3, the DNA is TGTGCCAGCTCACCGCGGACAGGGCAACAAGAGACCCAGTACTTC. Amino acid sequence: CASSPRTGQQETQYF. The whole variable domain, remainder taken from reference TRBV18 and TRBJ2-5, is NAGVMQNPRHLVRRRGQEARLRCSPMKGHSHVYWYRQLPEEGLKFMVYLQKENIIDESGMPKERFSAEFPKEGPSILRIQQVVRGDSAAYFCASSPRTGQQETQYFGPGTRLLVL.

The chain combines TRBV19 with TRBJ2-2; D could derive from TRBD1 or TRBD2 (5 bases each). There are 14 residues in the CDR3. Deletions cut 7 bases from V and 3 bases from J, with 12 bases between. CDR1 is LNHDA and CDR2 is SQIVND in the germline V gene (reference sequence). The CDR3 DNA reads TGTGCCAGTACCAACCGGGGCGACACCGGGGAGCTGTTTTTT. Translating it yields CASTNRGDTGELFF.